There are many counts of the clone carrying this TCR beta chain. Its specificity is not known. This entry is derived from a study of blood T cells in healthy people across ages. Study conclusions and caveats: The recorded TCR beta diversity per million T cells decreased in a roughly linear manner with age.

This CDR3 spans 13 amino acids. Germline lookup yields CDR1 ENHRY and CDR2 SYGVKD. V shed 2 bases and J shed 4 bases, with 8 bases lying between them. Together with a sample-barcoded 5' primer, a J-beta primer mix was included in a second PCR lasting roughly 6 to 12 cycles. Through a template-switch adaptor with 12 random nucleotides, each cDNA molecule received a tag. Each sample provided no less than 2.5 million CDR3-containing paired-end reads. Via MiXCR, TCRdb re-called the 5' RACE reads, giving one row per CDR3 protein. The data hold some 900,000 distinct CDR3 sequences, with 48% observed a single time.

V gene TRBV10-3 combines with J gene TRBJ2-5, with a tentative D call TRBD2 (5 bases). This sequence originates from a man aged 30-40 years in good health. Sequenced: blood. CDR3 loop: CAISEVSGETQYF. The CDR3 nucleotides are TGTGCCATCAGTGAGGTCAGCGGAGAGACCCAGTACTTC.